This TCR beta chain stems from a study of CD4+ T cells in melanoma. Overall study results and limits: A reported correlation linked neoantigen-specific CD4+ T cells to CD8+, macrophage and B cell function. Reportedly, melanoma neoantigen-specific CD4+ T cells showed varied differentiation states.

CDR1 and CDR2 (germline): MNHEY, SMNVEV (reference sequence). This CDR3 spans 14 amino acids. Trimming took 8 bases from V and 6 from J; bases not matched to a gene: 8. Only in-frame clones appear in the TCRdb table, and some are missing; sequencing was by immunoSEQ multiplex PCR. The data contain 9,500 or so clones, around two thirds of them singletons. As to this clone: Its antigen is not identified.

The chain is built from TRBV27 and TRBJ2-1; 9 bases map to TRBD2. This receptor was identified in a human donor with melanoma. The specimen was cells from a culture (not recorded whether cultured in vitro). The CDR3 region is CASEAGGPLNEQFF. In DNA form, the CDR3 reads TGTGCCAGCGAAGCGGGGGGCCCCCTCAATGAGCAGTTCTTC.